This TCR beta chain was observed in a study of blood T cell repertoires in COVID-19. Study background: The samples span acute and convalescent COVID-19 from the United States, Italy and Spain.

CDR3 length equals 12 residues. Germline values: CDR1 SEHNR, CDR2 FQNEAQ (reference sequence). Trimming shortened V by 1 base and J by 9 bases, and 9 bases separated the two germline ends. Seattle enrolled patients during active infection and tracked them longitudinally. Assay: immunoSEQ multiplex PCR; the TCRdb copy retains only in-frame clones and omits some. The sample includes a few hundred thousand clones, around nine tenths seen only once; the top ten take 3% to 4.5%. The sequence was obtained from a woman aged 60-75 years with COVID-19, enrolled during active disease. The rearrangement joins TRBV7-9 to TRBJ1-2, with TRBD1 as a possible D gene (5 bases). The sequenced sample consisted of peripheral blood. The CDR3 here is CASSLGEGSYTF. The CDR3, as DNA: TGTGCCAGCAGCTTAGGGGAGGGGAGCTACACCTTC.